A single sample is the source of the 23 T cell receptor beta chains below, sequenced in a study of T cell changes during pregnancy in multiple sclerosis. Profiling relied on immunoSEQ multiplex PCR, and the TCRdb table lists in-frame clones only, not all of them. There are 45,000 to 60,000 clones in the sample; 92% occur only once, and 0.15% to 0.2% lies in the top ten. This specimen consisted of CD4+ T cells from peripheral blood mononuclear cells, obtained in the second trimester of pregnancy. Source of these receptors: a female donor with multiple sclerosis, enrolled in a pregnancy study.

In this sample, this clone turned up a few times. The genes are TRBV14 and TRBJ2-3; D perhaps matches TRBD2 (6 bases). Germline V gene sequence: CDR1 SGHDN, CDR2 FVKESK. Trimming took off 7 bases at V and 2 bases at J, with 16 bases between the two ends. The CDR3 runs 15 residues. This CDR3 is CASTPGRGITDTQYF. Here the CDR3 DNA reads TGTGCCAGCACCCCCGGACGGGGGATCACAGATACGCAGTATTTT.

The gene calls are TRBV29-1 and TRBJ1-2, with TRBD1 identical over 10 bases. From germline, CDR1 is SQVTM and CDR2 ANQGSEA. J was trimmed by 5 bases and V by 6 bases; bases with no gene match: 9. CDR3 length equals 14 residues. CDR3 bases: TGCAGCGTCGACGGGACAGGGGTGGGGTATGGCTACACCTTC. It specifies CSVDGTGVGYGYTF. Complete variable domain (other parts from reference TRBV29-1 and TRBJ1-2): SAVISQKPSRDICQRGTSLTIQCQVDSQVTMMFWYRQQPGQSLTLIATANQGSEATYESGFVIDKFPISRPNLTFSTLTVSNMSPEDSSIYLCSVDGTGVGYGYTFGSGTRLTVV.

V and J are TRBV6-1 and TRBJ1-1; TRBD1 agrees at 9 bases. The CDR3 is 14 amino acids. Germline CDR1 MNHNS, CDR2 SASEGT. J lost 6 bases, V lost 6 bases, and 8 bases had no gene match. This chain's CDR3 is CASRVGQGFSEAFF. The CDR3 coding sequence is TGTGCCAGCAGGGTGGGACAGGGTTTTTCTGAAGCTTTCTTT.

The rearrangement links TRBV27 to TRBJ2-1, with 7 positions matching TRBD2. The CDR3 consists of 15 residues. The trim removed 7 bases at V and 3 bases at J, leaving 9 bases unmatched. Germline loops: CDR1 MNHEY, CDR2 SMNVEV (reference sequence). The CDR3 region is CASTPSGGIYNEQFF. In nucleotides, the CDR3 is TGTGCCAGCACCCCTAGCGGAGGCATCTACAATGAGCAGTTCTTC.

The chain is built from TRBV6-1 and TRBJ1-6; D ambiguous. V lost 1 base and J lost 8, with 15 bases in between. This CDR3 has 16 residues. CDR1 and CDR2 (germline): MNHNS, SASEGT. CDR3: CASSEVRNSLDSPLHF. The CDR3 coding sequence is TGTGCCAGCAGTGAAGTTCGAAACTCCCTTGATTCACCCCTCCACTTT.

J is TRBJ1-5 and V is TRBV18, with 9 bases lining up with TRBD1. This CDR3 spans 17 amino acids. Germline values: CDR1 KGHSH, CDR2 LQKENI. Losses at the gene ends were 0 bases for V and 3 bases for J; bases not matched to a gene: 6. This CDR3 is CASSPPLDRGLNQPQHF. Here the CDR3 DNA reads TGTGCCAGCTCACCACCTCTGGACAGGGGCCTCAATCAGCCCCAGCATTTT.

This clone was seen a handful of times. V usage is TRBV2 and J usage is TRBJ1-5; no firm D call. The V end lost 6 bases, the J end lost 1 base, and 7 bases lay between the germline ends. The germline CDR1 and CDR2 sequences are SNHLY and FYNNEI. This CDR3 has 13 residues. CDR3 coding DNA: TGTGCCAGCAGAGGAGACAGCAATCAGCCCCAGCATTTT. Protein product: CASRGDSNQPQHF.

V usage is TRBV28 and J usage is TRBJ2-6, with 9 nucleotides matching TRBD1. The V gene end was trimmed by 10 bases and the J gene end by 3 bases; junction bases not matched to a gene: 7. Germline V CDR1 and CDR2: MDHEN, SYDVKM. The CDR3 consists of 15 residues. The chain's CDR3 is CATRGQGFGANVLTF. DNA of the CDR3: TGTGCCACCCGGGGACAGGGCTTTGGGGCCAACGTCCTGACTTTC.

The rearrangement links TRBV6-1 to TRBJ2-2, with D hard to call. The germline CDR1 and CDR2 sequences are MNHNS and SASEGT. The CDR3 length is 14 residues. The V gene lost 2 bases and the J gene lost 2 bases, with 6 bases spanning the gap. Written as DNA, the CDR3 is TGTGCCAGCAGTGAATCTCCTAACACCGGGGAGCTGTTTTTT. Its translation is CASSESPNTGELFF.

The chain carries TRBV11-2 and TRBJ2-7, with 8 nucleotides matching TRBD1. This CDR3 spans 16 amino acids. Trimming took 6 bases from V and 1 from J; bases not matched to a gene: 11. Germline V gene data show CDR1 as SGHAT and CDR2 as FQNNGV. CDR3 residues: CASSTFRTGWSYEQYF. CDR3 in DNA: TGTGCCAGCAGTACATTTCGGACAGGGTGGTCCTACGAGCAGTACTTC.

The rearrangement links TRBV6-1 to TRBJ1-1; weak D call: TRBD1 (6 bases). Germline assignment: CDR1 MNHNS and CDR2 SASEGT. The CDR3 is 14 residues long. The V gene lost 8 bases and the J gene lost 1 base, with 14 bases spanning the gap. The CDR3 DNA follows: TGTGCCAGCCGGGGGGGGGCCTCGAACACTGAAGCTTTCTTT. This encodes CASRGGASNTEAFF.

The genes are TRBV19 and TRBJ1-4; 7 nucleotides align to TRBD1. The CDR3 is 16 residues long. Germline V gene data show CDR1 as LNHDA and CDR2 as SQIVND (reference sequence). Unmatched junction bases numbered 7, after V lost 2 bases and J lost 4 bases. The CDR3 coding sequence is TGTGCCAGTAGTATAACCCGGGACAGTCGTAATGAAAAACTGTTTTTT. Its protein is CASSITRDSRNEKLFF.

In its sample, this clone was seen once. J is TRBJ1-1 and V is TRBV7-6, with TRBD1 as a possible D gene (6 bases). The CDR3 runs to 15 residues. CDR1 and CDR2 from the germline V gene are SGHVS and FNYEAQ. Trimming pared 5 bases from V and 4 bases from J, leaving 17 bases between. The CDR3 coding sequence is TGTGCCAGCAGCCCACAGGGCGCCGTTCTCACTGAAGCTTTCTTT. Its translation: CASSPQGAVLTEAFF.

V gene TRBV12-5 combines with J gene TRBJ2-1; perhaps TRBD2 as D (6 bases). The CDR3 runs to 12 residues. Germline V gene data show CDR1 as LGHNT and CDR2 as FRNRAP. The ends were cut back, 2 bases at V and 9 bases at J, with 8 bases in the middle. CDR3 amino acids: CASGLPAGEQFF. The CDR3, as DNA: TGTGCTAGTGGTTTGCCAGCGGGTGAGCAGTTCTTC.

The chain recombines TRBV6-1 with TRBJ2-5; 9 bases map to TRBD2. The germline V gene encodes CDR1 MNHNS and CDR2 SASEGT. J lost 4 bases, V lost 2 bases, and 8 bases had no gene match. This CDR3 contains 16 residues. This CDR3 is CASSERPSGIRETQYF. CDR3 nucleotides: TGTGCCAGCAGTGAACGCCCTAGCGGGATAAGAGAGACCCAGTACTTC.

Remarks on this clone: The CDR3 does not end in the conserved phenylalanine or tryptophan, so this is likely a read error. The DNA is omitted, as the CDR3 cannot be located on it reliably, and the CDR3 follows TCRdb's listing. The chain links TRBV30 to TRBJ2-3; TRBD1, as called in the table, went unchecked against the DNA. Counting both end residues, the CDR3 totals 11 amino acids. The V gene's germline CDR1 is GTSNPN and CDR2 SVGIG (reference sequence). The CDR3 spells CAWSLGQVPAL.

This clone was seen once. This chain joins TRBV2 and TRBJ2-6; maybe TRBD2 (6 bases). Per germline, CDR1 SNHLY and CDR2 FYNNEI. V lost 6 bases to trimming and J lost 0 bases, with 9 bases between them. CDR3 length: 15 amino acids. The CDR3 coding sequence is TGTGCCAGCAGGGGGGGTCGCTCTGGGGCCAACGTCCTGACTTTC. It specifies CASRGGRSGANVLTF.

The chain combines TRBV6-5 with TRBJ2-7; 7 bases agree with TRBD1. V shed 7 bases, J shed 0 bases, and the junction held 3 bases outside the gene matches. Germline CDR1 reads MNHEY; CDR2 reads SVGAGI. This CDR3 contains 13 residues. CDR3 sequence reads: CASTQGVSYEQYF. The CDR3 DNA reads TGTGCCAGCACCCAGGGGGTCTCCTACGAGCAGTACTTC.

The gene calls are TRBV9 and TRBJ2-7, with 8 bases fitting TRBD2. CDR3 length: 16 residues. Germline V gives CDR1 SGDLS, CDR2 YYNGEE. V lost 1 base to trimming and J lost 8 bases; unmatched junction nucleotides: 14. The CDR3 DNA reads as TGTGCCAGCAGCGTATCGGTGACTAGCGAGCAGACGCAGCAGTACTTC. Its protein is CASSVSVTSEQTQQYF.

This chain joins TRBV7-9 and TRBJ2-7; the D is unclear. Germline loops: CDR1 SEHNR, CDR2 FQNEAQ (reference sequence). Trimming took off 5 bases at V and 2 bases at J, with 7 bases between the two ends. The CDR3 runs 12 residues. The CDR3 region has the DNA TGTGCCAGCAGCCCCAACACCTACGAGCAGTACTTC. Translated: CASSPNTYEQYF.

The chain recombines TRBV5-8 with TRBJ2-1; D might be TRBD2 (7 bases). This CDR3 region has 12 residues. The V end lost 5 bases, the J end lost 9 bases, and 12 bases lay between the germline ends. The germline CDR1 and CDR2 sequences are SGHTS and YDEGEE. CDR3 nucleotides: TGTGCCAGCAGAAATAGGGGGGGTGAGCAGTTCTTC. This codes for CASRNRGGEQFF.

The chain employs TRBV5-1 and TRBJ1-1; D remains unclear. This CDR3 has 15 amino acids. Germline loops: CDR1 SGHRS, CDR2 YFSETQ. V was clipped by 4 bases and J by 1 base, with 14 bases between them. Here the CDR3 reads CASSPRVGGNTEAFF. CDR3 nucleotides: TGCGCCAGCAGCCCCCGGGTGGGAGGGAACACTGAAGCTTTCTTT. The full variable domain, its missing parts supplied by reference TRBV5-1 and TRBJ1-1, is KAGVTQTPRYLIKTRGQQVTLSCSPISGHRSVSWYQQTPGQGLQFLFEYFSETQRNKGNFPGRFSGRQFSNSRSEMNVSTLELGDSALYLCASSPRVGGNTEAFFGQGTRLTVV.

This clone has only a few counts. The chain is built from TRBV11-1 and TRBJ2-7, with D perhaps matching TRBD2 (5 bases). V shed 0 bases and J shed 2 bases, with 11 bases lying between them. This CDR3 has 15 amino acids. Germline V CDR1 and CDR2: SGHAT, FQDESV (reference sequence). Here the CDR3 reads CASSLASSGTYEQYF. The CDR3 bases are TGTGCCAGCAGCTTAGCGTCAAGCGGTACCTACGAGCAGTACTTC. The entire variable domain, with the rest obtained from reference TRBV11-1 and TRBJ2-7, is as follows: EAEVAQSPRYKITEKSQAVAFWCDPISGHATLYWYRQILGQGPELLVQFQDESVVDDSQLPKDRFSAERLKGVDSTLKIQPAELGDSAMYLCASSLASSGTYEQYFGPGTRLTVT.